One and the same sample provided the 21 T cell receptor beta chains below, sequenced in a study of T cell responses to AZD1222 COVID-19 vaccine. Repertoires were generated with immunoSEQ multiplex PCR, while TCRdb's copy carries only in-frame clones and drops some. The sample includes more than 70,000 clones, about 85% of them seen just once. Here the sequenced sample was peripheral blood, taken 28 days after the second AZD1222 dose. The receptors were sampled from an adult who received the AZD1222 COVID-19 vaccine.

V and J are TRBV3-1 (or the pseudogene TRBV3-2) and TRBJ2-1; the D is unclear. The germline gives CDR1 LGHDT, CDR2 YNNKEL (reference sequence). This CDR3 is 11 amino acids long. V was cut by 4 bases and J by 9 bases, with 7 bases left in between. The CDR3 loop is CASSRLSEQFF. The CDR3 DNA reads TGTGCCAGCAGCCGTTTGAGTGAGCAGTTCTTC.

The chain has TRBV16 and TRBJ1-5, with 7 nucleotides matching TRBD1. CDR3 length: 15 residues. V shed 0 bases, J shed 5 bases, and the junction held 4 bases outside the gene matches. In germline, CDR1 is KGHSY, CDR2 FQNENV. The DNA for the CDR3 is TGTGCCAGCAGCCAATCGGGACAGCTTCATCAGCCCCAGCATTTT. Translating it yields CASSQSGQLHQPQHF. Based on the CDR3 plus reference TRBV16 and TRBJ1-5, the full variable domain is GEEVAQTPKHLVRGEGQKAKLYCAPIKGHSYVFWYQQVLKNEFKFLISFQNENVFDETGMPKERFSAKCLPNSPCSLEIQATKLEDSAVYFCASSQSGQLHQPQHFGDGTRLSIL.

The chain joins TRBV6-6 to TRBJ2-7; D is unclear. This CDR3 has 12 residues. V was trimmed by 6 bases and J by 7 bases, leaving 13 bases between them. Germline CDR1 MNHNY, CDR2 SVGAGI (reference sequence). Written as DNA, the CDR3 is TGTGCCAGCAGCTTCCCGGAAACTGAGCAGTACTTC. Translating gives CASSFPETEQYF.

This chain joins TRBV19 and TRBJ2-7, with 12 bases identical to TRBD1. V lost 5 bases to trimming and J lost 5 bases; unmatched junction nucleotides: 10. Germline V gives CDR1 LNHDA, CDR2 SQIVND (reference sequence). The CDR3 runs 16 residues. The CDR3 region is CASSPGTGGAFDEQYF. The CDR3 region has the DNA TGTGCCAGTAGTCCGGGGACAGGGGGCGCGTTCGACGAGCAGTACTTC.

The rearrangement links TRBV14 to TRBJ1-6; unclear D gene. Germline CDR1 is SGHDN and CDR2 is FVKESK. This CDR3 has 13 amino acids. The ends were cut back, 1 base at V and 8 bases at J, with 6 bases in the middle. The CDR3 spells CASSQGLDSPLHF. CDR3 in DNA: TGTGCCAGCAGCCAAGGGCTAGATTCACCCCTCCACTTT.

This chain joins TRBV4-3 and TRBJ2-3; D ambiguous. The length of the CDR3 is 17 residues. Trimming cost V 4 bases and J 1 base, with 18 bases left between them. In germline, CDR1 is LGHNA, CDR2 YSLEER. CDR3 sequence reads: CASSRNPAGQRTDTQYF. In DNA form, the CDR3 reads TGCGCCAGCAGCCGCAACCCTGCAGGCCAGCGCACAGATACGCAGTATTTT.

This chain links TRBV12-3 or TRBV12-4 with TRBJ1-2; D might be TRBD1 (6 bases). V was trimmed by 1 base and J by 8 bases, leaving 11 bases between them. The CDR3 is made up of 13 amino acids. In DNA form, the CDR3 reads TGTGCCAGCAGTTTAGACAGGGCGGGCGGCTACACCTTC. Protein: CASSLDRAGGYTF.

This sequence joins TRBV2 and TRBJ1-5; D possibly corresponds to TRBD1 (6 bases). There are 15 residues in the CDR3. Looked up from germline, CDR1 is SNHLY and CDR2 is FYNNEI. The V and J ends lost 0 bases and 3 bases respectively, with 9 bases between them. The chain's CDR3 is CASSEARGNNQPQHF. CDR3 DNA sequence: TGTGCCAGCAGTGAAGCGAGGGGGAACAATCAGCCCCAGCATTTT.

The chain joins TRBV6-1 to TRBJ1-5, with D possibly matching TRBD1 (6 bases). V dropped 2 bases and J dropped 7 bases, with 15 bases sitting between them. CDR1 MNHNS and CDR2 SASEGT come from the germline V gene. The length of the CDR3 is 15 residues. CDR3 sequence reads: CASSELFRGVQPQHF. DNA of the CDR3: TGTGCCAGCAGTGAACTTTTTAGGGGGGTCCAGCCCCAGCATTTT.

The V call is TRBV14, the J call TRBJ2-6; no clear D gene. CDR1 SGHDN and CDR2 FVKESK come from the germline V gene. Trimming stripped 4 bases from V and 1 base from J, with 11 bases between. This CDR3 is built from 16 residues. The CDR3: CASSPRAHSGANVLTF. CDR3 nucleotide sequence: TGTGCCAGCAGCCCCCGGGCGCATTCTGGGGCCAACGTCCTGACTTTC.

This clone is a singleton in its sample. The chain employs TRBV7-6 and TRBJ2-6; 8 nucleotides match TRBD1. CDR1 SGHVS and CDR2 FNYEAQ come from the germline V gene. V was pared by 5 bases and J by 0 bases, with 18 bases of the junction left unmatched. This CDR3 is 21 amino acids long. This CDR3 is CASSQLGQGINRISGANVLTF. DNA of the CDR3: TGTGCCAGCAGCCAACTTGGACAGGGAATAAACCGAATCTCTGGGGCCAACGTCCTGACTTTC.

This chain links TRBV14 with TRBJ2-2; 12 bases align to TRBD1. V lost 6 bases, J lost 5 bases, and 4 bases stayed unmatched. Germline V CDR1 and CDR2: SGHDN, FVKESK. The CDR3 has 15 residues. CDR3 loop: CASRGQGALTGELFF. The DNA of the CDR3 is TGTGCCAGCAGGGGACAGGGGGCTTTGACCGGGGAGCTGTTTTTT. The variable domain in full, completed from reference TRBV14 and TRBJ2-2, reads EAGVTQFPSHSVIEKGQTVTLRCDPISGHDNLYWYRRVMGKEIKFLLHFVKESKQDESGMPNNRFLAERTGGTYSTLKVQPAELEDSGVYFCASRGQGALTGELFFGEGSRLTVL.

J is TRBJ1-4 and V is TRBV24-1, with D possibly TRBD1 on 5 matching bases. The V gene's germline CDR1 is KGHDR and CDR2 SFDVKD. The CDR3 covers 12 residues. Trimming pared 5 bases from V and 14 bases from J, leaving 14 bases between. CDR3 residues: CATSGGRGVLFF. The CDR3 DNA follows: TGTGCCACCAGTGGGGGACGGGGGGTTCTGTTTTTT.

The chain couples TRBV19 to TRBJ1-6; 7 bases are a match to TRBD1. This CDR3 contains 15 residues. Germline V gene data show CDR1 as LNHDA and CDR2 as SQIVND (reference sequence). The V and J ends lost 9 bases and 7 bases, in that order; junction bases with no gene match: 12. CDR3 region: CARLAQGQVNSPLHF. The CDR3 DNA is TGTGCCAGGCTGGCGCAAGGACAGGTAAATTCACCCCTCCACTTT.

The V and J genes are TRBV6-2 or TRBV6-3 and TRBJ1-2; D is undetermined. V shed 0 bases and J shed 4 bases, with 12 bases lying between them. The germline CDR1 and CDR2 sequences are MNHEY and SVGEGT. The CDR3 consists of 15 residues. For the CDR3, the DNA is TGTGCCAGCAGTTACTCCTCGGACGTAATCTATGGCTACACCTTC. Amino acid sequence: CASSYSSDVIYGYTF.

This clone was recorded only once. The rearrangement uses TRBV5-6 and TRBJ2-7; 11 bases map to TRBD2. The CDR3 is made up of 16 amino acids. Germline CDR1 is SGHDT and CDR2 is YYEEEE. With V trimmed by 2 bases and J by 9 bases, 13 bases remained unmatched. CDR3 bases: TGTGCCAGCAGCTTAGGTGGGGGACTAGCGGTCGTCGGGCAGTACTTC. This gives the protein CASSLGGGLAVVGQYF.

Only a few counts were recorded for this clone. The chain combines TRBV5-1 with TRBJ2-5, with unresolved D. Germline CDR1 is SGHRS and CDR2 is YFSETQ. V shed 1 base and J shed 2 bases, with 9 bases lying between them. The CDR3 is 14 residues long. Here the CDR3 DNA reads TGCGCCAGCAGCTTGTCTCCGGCACAAGAGACCCAGTACTTC. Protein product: CASSLSPAQETQYF. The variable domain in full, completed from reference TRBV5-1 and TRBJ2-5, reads KAGVTQTPRYLIKTRGQQVTLSCSPISGHRSVSWYQQTPGQGLQFLFEYFSETQRNKGNFPGRFSGRQFSNSRSEMNVSTLELGDSALYLCASSLSPAQETQYFGPGTRLLVL.

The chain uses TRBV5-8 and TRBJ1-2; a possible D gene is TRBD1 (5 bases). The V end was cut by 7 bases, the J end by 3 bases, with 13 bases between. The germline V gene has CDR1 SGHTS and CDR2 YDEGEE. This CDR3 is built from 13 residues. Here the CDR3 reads CASSGRAHYGYTF. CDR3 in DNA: TGTGCCAGCTCGGGCAGGGCGCACTATGGCTACACCTTC.

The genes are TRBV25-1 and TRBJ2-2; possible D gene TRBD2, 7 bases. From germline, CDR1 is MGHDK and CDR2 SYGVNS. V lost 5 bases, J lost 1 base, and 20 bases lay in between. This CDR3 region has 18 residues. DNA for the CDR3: TGTGCCAGCAGTTCCCCACTGGGGGCTAGCGGGAACACCGGGGAGCTGTTTTTT. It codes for CASSSPLGASGNTGELFF.

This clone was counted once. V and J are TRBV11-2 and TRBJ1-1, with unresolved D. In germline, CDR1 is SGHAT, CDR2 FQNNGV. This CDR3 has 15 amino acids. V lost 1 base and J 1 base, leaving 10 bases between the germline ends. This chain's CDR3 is CASSLGYRTNTEAFF. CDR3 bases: TGTGCCAGCAGCTTAGGCTACCGGACGAACACTGAAGCTTTCTTT.

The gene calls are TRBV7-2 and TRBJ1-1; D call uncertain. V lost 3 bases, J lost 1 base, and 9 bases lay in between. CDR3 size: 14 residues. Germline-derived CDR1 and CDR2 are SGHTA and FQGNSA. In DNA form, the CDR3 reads TGTGCCAGCAGCTTTACCCTAGGGAACACTGAAGCTTTCTTT. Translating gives CASSFTLGNTEAFF.